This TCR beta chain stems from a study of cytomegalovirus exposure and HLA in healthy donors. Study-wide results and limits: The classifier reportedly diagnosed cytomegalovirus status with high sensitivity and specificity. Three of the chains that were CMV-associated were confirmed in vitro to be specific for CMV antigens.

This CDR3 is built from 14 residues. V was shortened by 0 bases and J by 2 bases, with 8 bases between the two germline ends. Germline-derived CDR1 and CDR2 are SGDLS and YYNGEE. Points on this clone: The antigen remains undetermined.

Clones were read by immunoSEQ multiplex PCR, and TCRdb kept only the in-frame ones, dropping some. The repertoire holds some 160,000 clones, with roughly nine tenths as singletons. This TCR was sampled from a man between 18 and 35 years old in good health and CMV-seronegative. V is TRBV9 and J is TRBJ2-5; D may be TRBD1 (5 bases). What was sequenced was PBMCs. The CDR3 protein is CASSVGAGQETQYF. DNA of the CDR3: TGTGCCAGCAGCGTAGGGGCAGGGCAAGAGACCCAGTACTTC.